The TCR beta chain described here comes from a study of CD4 T cells in relation to SARS-CoV-2 and coronaviruses. Study-wide background: ViraFEST: approximately 10-day antigen culture of PBMCs, then TCR beta CDR3 sequencing. Negative control cultures got HIV-1 Nef peptides or no peptide. General observations from the study: In around 63% of donors, memory CD4+ clonotypes crossrecognized SARS-CoV-2 and at least one common cold coronavirus spike. The cross-reactivity analysis covered only spike protein, not other viral proteins.

Before the COVID-19 pandemic, during about 2011-2019, CD4+ T cells were taken from unexposed donors. After roughly ten days of culture, CD4+ T cells were isolated. In regard to this clone: Its antigen is unidentified.

This CDR3 region has 15 residues. Trimming shortened V by 0 bases and J by 0 bases, and 8 bases separated the two germline ends. CDR1 is SGHRS, CDR2 YFSETQ, per germline. Some clones are missing from TCRdb's copy, which holds only in-frame ones; the method was immunoSEQ multiplex PCR. The table has about 24,000 clones, about three quarters seen once. The chain links TRBV5-1 to TRBJ2-3; D uncertain. The sequence derives from a human donor in good health. What was sequenced was CD4+ T cells from PBMCs, cultured in vitro. CDR3 region: CASSLVASSTDTQYF. CDR3 nucleotide sequence: TGCGCCAGCAGCTTGGTGGCTTCTAGCACAGATACGCAGTATTTT.